A selection of T cell receptor beta chains follows, all from one sample in a study of blood T cell repertoires in COVID-19. The data were produced by immunoSEQ multiplex PCR, yet TCRdb's version contains in-frame clones alone and is incomplete. The sample yields fewer than 200,000 clones, about 89% seen once. Sequences were obtained from peripheral blood. The receptor set was obtained from a man aged 18 to 29 who had recovered from COVID-19. The CDR3 runs from the conserved cysteine through the conserved F or W. Each record gives: D gene, J gene, clone size, V gene, CDR3 protein, CDR3 DNA. A D gene is named only where the DNA matches it firmly. Clone size is given for some rows only: seen once, a few or many times, or a class if the clone is expanded.

D: NA
J: TRBJ1-2
size: NA
V: TRBV20-1
CDR3: CSAGKIDYTF
DNA: TGCAGTGCTGGCAAGATCGACTACACCTTC

D: TRBD2
J: TRBJ2-1
size: NA
V: TRBV5-8
CDR3: CASRRYSGDEQFF
DNA: TGTGCCAGCAGGCGATACAGCGGGGATGAGCAGTTCTTC

D: TRBD1
J: TRBJ2-3
size: NA
V: TRBV11-3
CDR3: CASSLQGASDTQYF
DNA: TGTGCCAGCAGCTTACAGGGGGCTTCAGATACGCAGTATTTT

D: TRBD1
J: TRBJ1-4
size: NA
V: TRBV7-8
CDR3: CASSIGQGKGEKLFF
DNA: TGTGCCAGCAGCATTGGACAGGGGAAGGGTGAAAAACTGTTTTTT

D: TRBD2
J: TRBJ2-2
size: few
V: TRBV7-7
CDR3: CASSQGLAGNTGELFF
DNA: TGTGCTAGCAGCCAGGGACTAGCGGGGAACACCGGGGAGCTGTTTTTT

D: TRBD2
J: TRBJ2-5
size: NA
V: TRBV7-2
CDR3: CASSLALTSGSVETQYF
DNA: TGTGCCAGCAGCTTAGCGTTAACTAGCGGGAGTGTAGAGACCCAGTACTTC

D: TRBD1
J: TRBJ1-2
size: NA
V: TRBV2
CDR3: CASSEAGTANGYTF
DNA: TGTGCCAGCAGTGAAGCGGGGACAGCGAATGGCTACACCTTC

D: NA
J: TRBJ2-1
size: NA
V: TRBV4-3
CDR3: CASSQGSSFGNEQFF
DNA: TGCGCCAGCAGCCAAGGGTCTAGCTTTGGCAATGAGCAGTTCTTC

D: NA
J: TRBJ2-7
size: NA
V: TRBV11-2
CDR3: CASTSTGRYHEQYF
DNA: TGTGCCAGCACCTCGACAGGGAGGTACCACGAGCAGTACTTC

D: TRBD1
J: TRBJ2-7
size: NA
V: TRBV5-1
CDR3: CASSVGQSYEQYF
DNA: TGCGCCAGCAGCGTGGGACAGAGCTACGAGCAGTACTTC

D: TRBD1
J: TRBJ1-5
size: NA
V: TRBV5-1
CDR3: CASSSGQGNQPQHF
DNA: TGCGCCAGCAGCTCGGGACAGGGGAATCAGCCCCAGCATTTT

D: TRBD1
J: TRBJ1-1
size: NA
V: TRBV10-1
CDR3: CASRGQGAGYTEAFF
DNA: TGCGCCAGCAGGGGACAGGGGGCTGGTTATACTGAAGCTTTCTTT

D: TRBD2
J: TRBJ2-5
size: NA
V: TRBV2
CDR3: CASKPGLAQETQYF
DNA: TGTGCCAGCAAGCCGGGACTAGCGCAAGAGACCCAGTACTTC

D: TRBD2
J: TRBJ2-2
size: NA
V: TRBV28
CDR3: CASSSPAGVIGTGELFF
DNA: TGTGCCAGCAGTTCACCAGCGGGAGTAATAGGCACCGGGGAGCTGTTTTTT

D: NA
J: TRBJ1-2
size: NA
V: TRBV7-9
CDR3: CASSLDRGAYGYTF
DNA: TGTGCCAGCAGCTTAGATCGGGGGGCCTATGGCTACACCTTC

D: TRBD2
J: TRBJ2-1
size: NA
V: TRBV5-4
CDR3: CASSLLGEGHSEQFF
DNA: TGTGCCAGCAGCTTGCTGGGGGAGGGCCATTCTGAGCAGTTCTTC

D: NA
J: TRBJ2-4
size: NA
V: TRBV9
CDR3: CASSGFTGNIQYF
DNA: TGTGCCAGCAGCGGATTCACCGGGAACATTCAGTACTTC

D: NA
J: TRBJ2-3
size: NA
V: TRBV30
CDR3: CAWQLDTQYF
DNA: TGTGCCTGGCAGTTGGATACGCAGTATTTT

D: TRBD1
J: TRBJ2-6
size: NA
V: TRBV13
CDR3: CASSLYGQGYSGANVLTF
DNA: TGTGCCAGCAGCTTATACGGACAGGGCTACTCTGGGGCCAACGTCCTGACTTTC

D: NA
J: TRBJ2-7
size: NA
V: TRBV7-2
CDR3: CASSLSILDEQYF
DNA: TGTGCCAGCAGCTTAAGCATCTTGGACGAGCAGTACTTC

D: TRBD2
J: TRBJ2-1
size: NA
V: TRBV5-1
CDR3: CASSFRGENNEQFF
DNA: TGCGCCAGCAGCTTTCGGGGGGAGAACAATGAGCAGTTCTTC

D: NA
J: TRBJ2-3
size: NA
V: TRBV9
CDR3: CASSVGGLGTDTQYF
DNA: TGTGCCAGCAGCGTTGGCGGTCTGGGTACAGATACGCAGTATTTT

D: NA
J: TRBJ1-3
size: NA
V: TRBV19
CDR3: CASQWGRKGPGNTIYF
DNA: TGTGCCAGCCAATGGGGGAGGAAGGGCCCTGGAAACACCATATATTTT

D: NA
J: TRBJ1-2
size: NA
V: TRBV2
CDR3: CASSEGRSGGYTF
DNA: TGTGCCAGCAGCGAAGGTCGATCGGGGGGCTACACCTTC

D: TRBD1
J: TRBJ2-1
size: NA
V: TRBV4-3
CDR3: CASSQVWDSNYNEQFF
DNA: TGCGCCAGCAGCCAAGTATGGGACAGCAATTACAATGAGCAGTTCTTC

D: TRBD1
J: TRBJ1-2
size: NA
V: TRBV28
CDR3: CASRPDREDYGYTF
DNA: TGTGCCAGCAGACCCGACAGGGAAGACTATGGCTACACCTTC

D: NA
J: TRBJ1-4
size: NA
V: TRBV5-1
CDR3: CASSLGNFQVNEKLFF
DNA: TGCGCCAGCAGCTTGGGGAACTTCCAGGTTAATGAAAAACTGTTTTTT

D: TRBD1
J: TRBJ2-2
size: once
V: TRBV6-5
CDR3: CASSRQGAVTGELFF
DNA: TGTGCCAGCAGCAGACAGGGGGCAGTCACCGGGGAGCTGTTTTTT

D: NA
J: TRBJ1-2
size: NA
V: TRBV6-1
CDR3: CASSEGGRSAYGYTF
DNA: TGTGCCAGCAGTGAAGGTGGGAGGTCGGCCTATGGCTACACCTTC

D: TRBD1
J: TRBJ2-7
size: NA
V: TRBV19
CDR3: CATQRQGSYEQYF
DNA: TGTGCCACGCAAAGACAGGGGTCCTACGAGCAGTACTTC

D: NA
J: TRBJ2-7
size: NA
V: TRBV9
CDR3: CASSVGVKFYEQYF
DNA: TGTGCCAGCAGCGTAGGAGTTAAATTCTACGAGCAGTACTTC

D: NA
J: TRBJ1-1
size: few
V: TRBV4-3
CDR3: CASSQGRRITEAFF
DNA: TGCGCCAGCAGCCAAGGCAGAAGAATCACTGAAGCTTTCTTT

D: NA
J: TRBJ2-1
size: few
V: TRBV4-1
CDR3: CASSLRDFLDEQFF
DNA: TGCGCCAGCAGCCTGCGGGACTTTTTGGATGAGCAGTTCTTC

D: NA
J: TRBJ1-1
size: NA
V: TRBV7-9
CDR3: CASSLAALNTEAFF
DNA: TGTGCCAGCAGCTTAGCAGCGCTGAACACTGAAGCTTTCTTT

D: NA
J: TRBJ2-4
size: NA
V: TRBV7-2
CDR3: CASSLERVAKNIQYF
DNA: TGTGCCAGCAGCTTAGAGAGGGTAGCCAAAAACATTCAGTACTTC

D: TRBD1
J: TRBJ1-5
size: NA
V: TRBV19
CDR3: CASSEQGALSNQPQHF
DNA: TGTGCCAGTAGTGAACAGGGGGCTTTGAGCAATCAGCCCCAGCATTTT

D: NA
J: TRBJ1-5
size: NA
V: TRBV2
CDR3: CASSERGGSDQPQHF
DNA: TGTGCCAGCAGTGAAAGGGGAGGCTCTGATCAGCCCCAGCATTTT

D: NA
J: TRBJ1-2
size: NA
V: TRBV19
CDR3: CASTWNGGYTF
DNA: TGTGCCAGTACGTGGAACGGGGGCTACACCTTC

D: TRBD2
J: TRBJ2-7
size: once
V: TRBV27
CDR3: CASSLAGGGAYEQYF
DNA: TGTGCCAGCAGTTTGGCGGGAGGAGGAGCCTACGAGCAGTACTTC